This T cell receptor (beta chain) is drawn from a study of blood T cell repertoires in COVID-19. Overall study context: T cells, B-cell-depleted T cells, or PBMCs provided the cDNA or gDNA that served as material.

The CDR3 loop spans 16 amino acids. CDR1 SGHRS and CDR2 YFSETQ come from the germline V gene. V lost 4 bases to trimming and J lost 10 bases, with 21 bases between them. Using immunoSEQ multiplex PCR, the repertoire was profiled, and TCRdb retains in-frame clones only, with some absent. The table lists a few hundred thousand clones, 75% to 85% of them singletons. The receptor was derived from a woman aged 40-49 years who had recovered from COVID-19. The chain joins TRBV5-1 to TRBJ1-6; TRBD1 might be the D (6 bases). Sequencing was performed on peripheral blood. CDR3 in DNA: TGCGCCAGCAGCCTGGAGGCCCCGGAGGGGGGGTCACCCCTCCACTTT. It translates to CASSLEAPEGGSPLHF.